The 26 T cell receptor beta chains below were found in one sample sequenced in a study of OX40 agonist ivuxolimab in advanced cancers. The protocol was immunoSEQ multiplex PCR, while the TCRdb copy is restricted to in-frame clones and leaves out a portion. Of fewer than 90,000 clones in the sample, 87% are singletons; the top ten hold about 1.3%. Sample: CD4+ or CD8+ T cells sorted from blood, taken in a trial of the OX40 agonist ivuxolimab. The receptor source for this set is an adult with an advanced solid tumor such as melanoma, head and neck, liver or kidney cancer.

The chain combines TRBV5-6 with TRBJ2-5; D not certain. V was pared by 0 bases and J by 4 bases, with 4 bases between. CDR1 is SGHDT and CDR2 is YYEEEE in the germline V gene. CDR3 length equals 12 residues. CDR3 in DNA: TGTGCCAGCAGCTTGGTAGGAGAGACCCAGTACTTC. Its translation: CASSLVGETQYF.

This clone was seen just once. The chain has TRBV27 and TRBJ2-1; D is ambiguous. The CDR3 has 13 residues. Trimming shortened V by 7 bases and J by 4 bases, and 11 bases separated the two germline ends. In germline, CDR1 is MNHEY, CDR2 SMNVEV (reference sequence). The CDR3 here is CASTRYGYNEQFF. The CDR3 nucleotides are TGTGCCAGCACTCGTTACGGGTACAATGAGCAGTTCTTC.

This chain connects TRBV15 to TRBJ2-7; 11 nucleotides match TRBD2. There are 15 residues in the CDR3. Losses at the gene ends were 3 bases for V and 5 bases for J; bases not matched to a gene: 6. The V gene's germline CDR1 is LNHNV and CDR2 YYDKDF (reference sequence). CDR3 sequence reads: CATSRMTSGEDEQYF. The CDR3 DNA reads TGTGCCACCAGCAGGATGACTAGCGGGGAAGACGAGCAGTACTTC.

V usage is TRBV7-9 and J usage is TRBJ1-5, with D perhaps matching TRBD1 (5 bases). Germline-derived CDR1 and CDR2 are SEHNR and FQNEAQ (reference sequence). CDR3 size: 17 residues. Deletions cut 5 bases from V and 0 bases from J, with 17 bases between. CDR3 sequence (DNA): TGTGCCAGCAGCCCCGCCGGCGGGGGGGGTAGCAATCAGCCCCAGCATTTT. It is translated as CASSPAGGGGSNQPQHF.

The rearrangement uses TRBV7-3 and TRBJ2-3, with D perhaps matching TRBD1 (6 bases). In germline, CDR1 is SGHTA, CDR2 FQGTGA. V lost 7 bases to trimming and J lost 5 bases, with 16 bases between them. This CDR3 comprises 14 residues. The CDR3 reads CASTGASTIDTQYF. In nucleotides, the CDR3 is TGTGCCAGCACAGGGGCTTCCACAATAGATACGCAGTATTTT.

The chain joins TRBV6-1 to TRBJ2-3; 8 nucleotides match TRBD1. Looked up from germline, CDR1 is MNHNS and CDR2 is SASEGT. Trimming took 3 bases from V and 4 from J; bases not matched to a gene: 6. The CDR3 sequence is 15 residues long. For the CDR3, the DNA is TGTGCCAGCAGTGAGATGACAGGGGTCCCAGATACGCAGTATTTT. It encodes CASSEMTGVPDTQYF.

This chain uses TRBV18 with TRBJ2-7, with 9 bases matching TRBD1. Trimming took 3 bases from V and 5 from J; bases not matched to a gene: 8. CDR1 and CDR2 (germline): KGHSH, LQKENI. This CDR3 has 15 residues. CDR3 residues: CASSPRDRVRNEQYF. As DNA, the CDR3 is TGTGCCAGCTCACCGCGGGACAGGGTTAGGAACGAGCAGTACTTC.

The chain couples TRBV5-5 to TRBJ1-5, with D hard to call. CDR1 is SGHKS, CDR2 YYEKEE, per germline (reference sequence). Between the trimmed V and J ends, which lost 4 bases and 3 bases, there was a span of 11 bases. The CDR3 consists of 14 residues. CDR3 loop: CASSPGLINQPQHF. DNA of the CDR3: TGTGCCAGCAGCCCAGGACTGATCAATCAGCCCCAGCATTTT.

V is TRBV6-6 and J is TRBJ2-7; TRBD1 matches 9 bases. In germline, CDR1 is MNHNY, CDR2 SVGAGI (reference sequence). The CDR3 runs 13 residues. The junction had 3 bases not matched to a gene; V was cut back by 7 bases and J by 2 bases. The CDR3 nucleotides are TGTGCCAGCACTGGGGACAGGGCCTACGAGCAGTACTTC. Its translation is CASTGDRAYEQYF.

The chain is built from TRBV6-5 and TRBJ2-5, with 14 bases fitting TRBD2. V trimming: 4 bases; J trimming: 9 bases; junction bases outside the gene matches: 10. This CDR3 contains 16 residues. The germline gives CDR1 MNHEY, CDR2 SVGAGI. CDR3 sequence (DNA): TGTGCCAGCAGTTCCGGACTAGCGGGGGGCCTAGGGTCCCAGTACTTC. Protein sequence: CASSSGLAGGLGSQYF.

V gene TRBV11-1 combines with J gene TRBJ2-2; TRBD1 agrees at 7 bases. This CDR3 has 15 residues. Germline V CDR1 and CDR2: SGHAT, FQDESV (reference sequence). Trimming at V came to 3 bases and at J to 3 bases, leaving 4 bases not matched to a gene. In nucleotides, the CDR3 is TGTGCCAGCAGCTTGAGGGGGCGCGACACCGGGGAGCTGTTTTTT. Residues: CASSLRGRDTGELFF.

The rearrangement joins TRBV30 to TRBJ2-3; 7 bases fit TRBD2. Trimming removed 2 bases from V and 4 bases from J; junction bases left unmatched: 6. CDR3 length: 14 residues. The germline gives CDR1 GTSNPN, CDR2 SVGIG (reference sequence). CDR3 bases: TGTGCCTGGAGTTTTGCGGGAGTCCCAGATACGCAGTATTTT. Translation gives CAWSFAGVPDTQYF.

The genes are TRBV11-1 and TRBJ2-5, with D perhaps matching TRBD1 (6 bases). The CDR3 length is 14 residues. Germline CDR1 SGHAT, CDR2 FQDESV (reference sequence). Trimming cost V 3 bases and J 2 bases, with 10 bases left between them. The CDR3 sequence is CASSLGQLQETQYF. The CDR3 DNA reads as TGTGCCAGCAGCTTGGGACAACTTCAAGAGACCCAGTACTTC.

The chain has TRBV6-5 and TRBJ2-2; a weak D match, TRBD1 (6 bases). The CDR3 sequence is 15 residues long. The V end lost 2 bases, the J end lost 3 bases, and 10 bases lay between the germline ends. Germline CDR1 and CDR2: MNHEY and SVGAGI. DNA of the CDR3: TGTGCCAGCAGTTACACAGGGCTGGACACCGGGGAGCTGTTTTTT. Its protein is CASSYTGLDTGELFF.

This chain uses TRBV30 with TRBJ1-1; 11 nucleotides align to TRBD1. CDR3 length equals 15 residues. V was pared by 4 bases and J by 4 bases, with 8 bases of the junction left unmatched. Germline V gives CDR1 GTSNPN, CDR2 SVGIG (reference sequence). The CDR3 sequence: CAWKGQGAMGTEAFF. CDR3 bases: TGTGCCTGGAAAGGACAGGGGGCGATGGGCACTGAAGCTTTCTTT.

The CDR3 loop is CASSLADFAETQYF. The CDR3 DNA reads TGTGCCAGCAGCTTGGCGGACTTTGCGGAGACCCAGTACTTC. The chain links TRBV5-4 to TRBJ2-5; a weak D match, TRBD2 (5 bases). Germline V gives CDR1 SGHNT, CDR2 YYREEE (reference sequence). The V end lost 0 bases, the J end lost 5 bases, and 11 bases lay between the germline ends. The CDR3 totals 14 residues.

J is TRBJ1-5 and V is TRBV19; TRBD1 aligns across 8 bases. The germline V gene has CDR1 LNHDA and CDR2 SQIVND (reference sequence). The CDR3 loop spans 16 amino acids. Losses at the gene ends were 7 bases for V and 1 base for J; bases not matched to a gene: 9. Here the CDR3 DNA reads TGTGCCAGTATCCAGGGGGCCCGCGGGAGCAATCAGCCCCAGCATTTT. Its protein product is CASIQGARGSNQPQHF.

V is TRBV6-5 and J is TRBJ1-3, with TRBD1 identical over 11 bases. The CDR3 has 15 residues. V was pared by 6 bases and J by 5 bases, with 6 bases of the junction left unmatched. Germline CDR1 and CDR2: MNHEY and SVGAGI. CDR3 in amino acids: CASRKDRGLRNTIYF. DNA of the CDR3: TGTGCCAGCAGAAAGGACAGGGGGCTAAGAAACACCATATATTTT.

V usage is TRBV5-3 and J usage is TRBJ2-5, with 7 bases matching TRBD2. TRBV5-3 is an ORF, with its function uncertain. The CDR3 has 16 residues. Trimming took 3 bases from V and 0 from J; bases not matched to a gene: 8. CDR3 loop: CARSSPSGWYQETQYF. CDR3 in DNA: TGTGCCAGAAGCTCACCTAGCGGATGGTACCAAGAGACCCAGTACTTC.

The J gene is TRBJ2-7, the V gene TRBV7-9, with TRBD2 identical over 7 bases. Germline V gene data show CDR1 as SEHNR and CDR2 as FQNEAQ (reference sequence). The CDR3 consists of 14 residues. J lost 6 bases, V lost 2 bases, and 7 bases had no gene match. The CDR3, as DNA: TGTGCCAGCAGCTTAAGCAAACTAGCGTCCGAGCAGTACTTC. This translates into CASSLSKLASEQYF.

This rearrangement joins TRBV19 to TRBJ2-5, with 9 bases that match TRBD1. J was trimmed by 4 bases and V by 6 bases; bases with no gene match: 6. The CDR3 totals 14 residues. Germline values: CDR1 LNHDA, CDR2 SQIVND (reference sequence). The CDR3 loop is CASSRTGAPETQYF. CDR3 in DNA: TGTGCCAGTAGCCGGACAGGGGCCCCAGAGACCCAGTACTTC.

This chain connects TRBV10-3 to TRBJ1-5; D gene ambiguous. Germline values: CDR1 ENHRY, CDR2 SYGVKD. The CDR3 runs 12 residues. V lost 8 bases to trimming and J lost 4 bases, with 9 bases between them. The CDR3: CAIGAPNQPQHF. DNA for the CDR3: TGTGCCATCGGAGCCCCTAATCAGCCCCAGCATTTT.

This clone was found once. The V gene is TRBV28, the J gene TRBJ1-2; D uncertain. The length of the CDR3 is 14 residues. V dropped 5 bases and J dropped 4 bases, with 14 bases sitting between them. The V gene's germline CDR1 is MDHEN and CDR2 SYDVKM. CDR3 DNA sequence: TGTGCCAGCAGTCGCCTGACTAGATCCTATGGCTACACCTTC. Protein product: CASSRLTRSYGYTF.

The chain combines TRBV5-1 with TRBJ2-3; no firm D call. The CDR3 has 14 residues. Per germline, CDR1 SGHRS and CDR2 YFSETQ. V lost 2 bases and J lost 6, with 13 bases in between. The CDR3 region is CASSFLEPRDTQYF. The CDR3 bases are TGCGCCAGCAGCTTTTTGGAACCTAGGGATACGCAGTATTTT.

The rearrangement uses TRBV5-1 and TRBJ1-6; D ambiguous. The ends were cut back, 0 bases at V and 10 bases at J, with 17 bases in the middle. Germline loops: CDR1 SGHRS, CDR2 YFSETQ. This CDR3 region has 16 residues. CDR3 region: CASSLAGPGFGSPLHF. CDR3 in DNA: TGCGCCAGCAGCTTGGCCGGACCGGGATTTGGGTCACCCCTCCACTTT. Full variable domain (outside the CDR3, taken from reference TRBV5-1 and TRBJ1-6): KAGVTQTPRYLIKTRGQQVTLSCSPISGHRSVSWYQQTPGQGLQFLFEYFSETQRNKGNFPGRFSGRQFSNSRSEMNVSTLELGDSALYLCASSLAGPGFGSPLHFGNGTRLTVT.

V and J are TRBV19 and TRBJ1-1, with a weak D call TRBD1 (6 bases). The ends were cut back, 6 bases at V and 6 bases at J, with 14 bases in the middle. Germline V lookup: CDR1 LNHDA, CDR2 SQIVND (reference sequence). The CDR3 spans 13 residues. Written as DNA, the CDR3 is TGTGCCAGTAGGAGGGACACAAGGGCTGAAGCTTTCTTT. It specifies CASRRDTRAEAFF. Full variable domain (outside the CDR3, taken from reference TRBV19 and TRBJ1-1): DGGITQSPKYLFRKEGQNVTLSCEQNLNHDAMYWYRQDPGQGLRLIYYSQIVNDFQKGDIAEGYSVSREKKESFPLTVTSAQKNPTAFYLCASRRDTRAEAFFGQGTRLTVV.